Listed below are T cell receptor beta chains from one sample, sequenced in a study of blood T cell repertoires in COVID-19. Clones were sequenced by immunoSEQ multiplex PCR, and TCRdb holds only the in-frame ones, with some missing. The table has more than 150,000 clones, approximately 79% seen once; the top ten hold 15% to 20%. Sequencing used peripheral blood. All receptors derive from a man between 60 and 75 years old with active or convalescent COVID-19. Each CDR3 is given with its conserved first and last residue. The D gene is left open where the match is weak. Size is stated for part of the rows, as once, few or many counts, or as a class when the clone is expanded.

j_gene: TRBJ2-5; abundance: NA; d_gene: NA; v_gene: TRBV5-5; CDR3aa: CASSPRETQYF; CDR3nt: TGTGCCAGCAGCCCTAGGGAGACCCAGTACTTC
j_gene: TRBJ1-5; abundance: once; d_gene: NA; v_gene: TRBV6-6; CDR3aa: CASSWQTASNQPQHF; CDR3nt: TGTGCCAGCAGTTGGCAGACAGCCAGCAATCAGCCCCAGCATTTT
j_gene: TRBJ2-1; abundance: NA; d_gene: NA; v_gene: TRBV6-5; CDR3aa: CASREYNEQFF; CDR3nt: TGTGCCAGCAGGGAGTACAATGAGCAGTTCTTC
j_gene: TRBJ2-1; abundance: NA; d_gene: TRBD2; v_gene: TRBV2; CDR3aa: CASTLAGDLDNEQFF; CDR3nt: TGTGCCAGCACCTTAGCGGGGGATTTGGACAATGAGCAGTTCTTC
j_gene: TRBJ2-3; abundance: NA; d_gene: NA; v_gene: TRBV27; CDR3aa: CASSFEYSNSDTQYF; CDR3nt: TGTGCCAGCAGTTTCGAGTATTCTAATTCCGATACGCAGTATTTT
j_gene: TRBJ1-1; abundance: NA; d_gene: NA; v_gene: TRBV7-9; CDR3aa: CASSLAGVMNTEAFF; CDR3nt: TGTGCCAGCAGCCTCGCGGGGGTGATGAACACTGAAGCTTTCTTT
j_gene: TRBJ2-5; abundance: NA; d_gene: TRBD2; v_gene: TRBV5-1; CDR3aa: CASSLAAGGPISQETQYF; CDR3nt: TGCGCCAGCAGCTTGGCGGCGGGAGGGCCAATATCCCAAGAGACCCAGTACTTC
j_gene: TRBJ2-7; abundance: NA; d_gene: NA; v_gene: TRBV6-1; CDR3aa: CASSEEAERGYEQYF; CDR3nt: TGTGCCAGCAGTGAAGAGGCAGAAAGGGGCTACGAGCAGTACTTC
j_gene: TRBJ2-2; abundance: NA; d_gene: NA; v_gene: TRBV4-2; CDR3aa: CASSQDRGQGTGELFF; CDR3nt: TGTGCCAGCAGCCAAGATAGGGGACAAGGAACCGGGGAGCTGTTTTTT
j_gene: TRBJ2-1; abundance: NA; d_gene: NA; v_gene: TRBV6-2/TRBV6-3; CDR3aa: CASSYSIGGPFNEQFF; CDR3nt: TGTGCCAGCAGTTACTCGATTGGCGGGCCTTTTAATGAGCAGTTCTTC
j_gene: TRBJ2-1; abundance: NA; d_gene: TRBD2; v_gene: TRBV13; CDR3aa: CASSLVASGNIGNEQFF; CDR3nt: TGTGCCAGCAGCTTGGTGGCTAGCGGGAATATCGGCAATGAGCAGTTCTTC